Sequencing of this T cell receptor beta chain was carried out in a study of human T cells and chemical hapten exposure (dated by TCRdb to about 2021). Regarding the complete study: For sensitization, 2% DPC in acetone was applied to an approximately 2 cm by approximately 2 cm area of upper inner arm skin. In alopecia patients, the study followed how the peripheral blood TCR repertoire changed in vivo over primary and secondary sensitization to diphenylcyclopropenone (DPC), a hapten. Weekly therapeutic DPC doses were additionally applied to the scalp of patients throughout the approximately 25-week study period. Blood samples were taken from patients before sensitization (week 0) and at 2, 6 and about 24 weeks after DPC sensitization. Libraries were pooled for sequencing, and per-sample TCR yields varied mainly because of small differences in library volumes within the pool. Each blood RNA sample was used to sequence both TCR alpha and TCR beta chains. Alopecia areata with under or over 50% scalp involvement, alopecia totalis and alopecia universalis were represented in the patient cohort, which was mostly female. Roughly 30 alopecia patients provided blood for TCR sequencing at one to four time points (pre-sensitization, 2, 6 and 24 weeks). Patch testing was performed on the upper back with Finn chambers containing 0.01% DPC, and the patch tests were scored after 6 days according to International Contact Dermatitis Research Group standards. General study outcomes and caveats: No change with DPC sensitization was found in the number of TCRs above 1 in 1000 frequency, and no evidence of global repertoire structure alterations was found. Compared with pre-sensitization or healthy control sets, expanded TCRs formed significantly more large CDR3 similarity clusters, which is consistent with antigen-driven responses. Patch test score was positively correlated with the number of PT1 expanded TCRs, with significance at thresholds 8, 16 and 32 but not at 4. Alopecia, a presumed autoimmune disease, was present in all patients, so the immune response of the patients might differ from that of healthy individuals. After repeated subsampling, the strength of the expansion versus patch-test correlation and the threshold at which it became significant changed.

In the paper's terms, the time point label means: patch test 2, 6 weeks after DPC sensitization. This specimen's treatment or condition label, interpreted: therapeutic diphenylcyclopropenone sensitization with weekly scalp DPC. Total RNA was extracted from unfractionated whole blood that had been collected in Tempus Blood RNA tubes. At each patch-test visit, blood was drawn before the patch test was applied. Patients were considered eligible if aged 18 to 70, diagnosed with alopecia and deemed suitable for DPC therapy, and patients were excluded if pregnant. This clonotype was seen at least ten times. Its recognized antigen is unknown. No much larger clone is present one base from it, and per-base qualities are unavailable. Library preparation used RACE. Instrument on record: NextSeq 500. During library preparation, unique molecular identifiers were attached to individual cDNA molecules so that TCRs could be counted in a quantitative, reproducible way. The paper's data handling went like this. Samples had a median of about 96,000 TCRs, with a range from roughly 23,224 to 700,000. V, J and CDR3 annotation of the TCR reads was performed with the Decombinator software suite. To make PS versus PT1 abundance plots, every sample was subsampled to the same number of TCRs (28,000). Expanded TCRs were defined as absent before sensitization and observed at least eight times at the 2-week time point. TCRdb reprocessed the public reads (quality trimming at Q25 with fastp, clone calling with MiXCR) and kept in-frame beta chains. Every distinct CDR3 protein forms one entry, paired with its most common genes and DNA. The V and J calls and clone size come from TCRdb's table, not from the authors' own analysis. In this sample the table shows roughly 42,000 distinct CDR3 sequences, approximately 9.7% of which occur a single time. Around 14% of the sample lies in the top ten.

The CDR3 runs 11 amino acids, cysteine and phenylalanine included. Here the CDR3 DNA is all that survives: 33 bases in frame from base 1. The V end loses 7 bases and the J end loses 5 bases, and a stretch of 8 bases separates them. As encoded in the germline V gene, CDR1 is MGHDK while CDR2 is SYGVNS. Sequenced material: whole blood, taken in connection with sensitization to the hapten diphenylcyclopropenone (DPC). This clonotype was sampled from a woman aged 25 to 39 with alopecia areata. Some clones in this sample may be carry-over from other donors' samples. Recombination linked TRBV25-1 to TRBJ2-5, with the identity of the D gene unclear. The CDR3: CASTMGETQYF. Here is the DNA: TGTGCCAGCACCATGGGGGAGACCCAGTACTTC.